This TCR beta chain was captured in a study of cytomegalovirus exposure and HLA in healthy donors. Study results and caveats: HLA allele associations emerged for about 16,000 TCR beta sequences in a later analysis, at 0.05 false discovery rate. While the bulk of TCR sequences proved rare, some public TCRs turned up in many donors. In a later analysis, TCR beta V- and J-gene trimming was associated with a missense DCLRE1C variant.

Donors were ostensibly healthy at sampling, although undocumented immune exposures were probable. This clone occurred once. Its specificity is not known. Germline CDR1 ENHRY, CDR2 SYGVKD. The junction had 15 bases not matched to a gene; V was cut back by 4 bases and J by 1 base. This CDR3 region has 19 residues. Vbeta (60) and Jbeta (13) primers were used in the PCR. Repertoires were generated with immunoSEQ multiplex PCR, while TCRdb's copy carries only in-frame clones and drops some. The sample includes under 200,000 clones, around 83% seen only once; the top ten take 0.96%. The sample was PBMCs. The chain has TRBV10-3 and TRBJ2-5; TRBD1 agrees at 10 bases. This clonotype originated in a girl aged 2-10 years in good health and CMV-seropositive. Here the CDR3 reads CAISGSPAGTGDIQETQYF. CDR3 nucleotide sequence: TGTGCCATCAGTGGCTCTCCAGCCGGGACAGGGGATATCCAAGAGACCCAGTACTTC.